Below, 17 T cell receptor beta chains from the same sample are listed, as sequenced in a study of identical twins' blood T cells. MiXCR was run by TCRdb on the 5' RACE reads, yielding one entry per CDR3 protein. Of 350,000 to 400,000 distinct CDR3 sequences in the sample, roughly 27% were seen once. Sample: PBMCs. All receptors derive from a woman aged 18 to 49 in good health.

This clonotype was seen more than once but under ten times. The genes are TRBV29-1 and TRBJ2-5, with 9 positions matching TRBD1. The J segment lost 5 bases and the V segment lost 3 bases, leaving 4 bases of the junction unmatched. The CDR3 sequence is 13 residues long. Per germline, CDR1 SQVTM and CDR2 ANQGSEA. The CDR3 loop reads CSVEGQGTETQYF. CDR3 nucleotide sequence: TGCAGCGTTGAGGGACAGGGTACGGAGACCCAGTACTTC.

V is TRBV19 and J is TRBJ2-1; D gene uncertain. Trimming cost V 0 bases and J 4 bases, with 4 bases left between them. This CDR3 has 13 amino acids. CDR1 LNHDA and CDR2 SQIVND come from the germline V gene (reference sequence). The CDR3 loop is CASSIDSYNEQFF. The CDR3 coding sequence is TGTGCCAGTAGTATAGATAGTTACAATGAGCAGTTCTTC.

A word on this clonotype: A junction boundary mismatches the germline segment, possibly from a read error. The V call is TRBV6-2 or TRBV6-3, the J call TRBJ2-2; D is unresolved. This CDR3 is 13 amino acids long. Germline V gives CDR1 MNHEY, CDR2 SVGEGT. The chain's CDR3 is CSSSYSKAGELFF. CDR3 in DNA: TGTTCCAGCAGTTACTCGAAGGCCGGGGAGCTGTTTTTT.

The genes are TRBV29-1 and TRBJ1-2; 7 bases match TRBD1. The CDR3 totals 12 residues. The V gene end was trimmed by 6 bases and the J gene end by 8 bases; junction bases not matched to a gene: 9. The germline V gene has CDR1 SQVTM and CDR2 ANQGSEA. The CDR3 DNA follows: TGCAGCGTCACTGGACAGGCAGGGGGCTACACCTTC. This codes for CSVTGQAGGYTF.

This sequence joins TRBV7-2 and TRBJ2-7; TRBD2 agrees at 8 bases. CDR1 is SGHTA, CDR2 FQGNSA, per germline. V shed 6 bases, J shed 7 bases, and the junction held 8 bases outside the gene matches. The length of the CDR3 is 13 residues. The CDR3 spells CASRPTSGGEQYF. Written as DNA, the CDR3 is TGTGCCAGCAGACCAACTAGCGGTGGGGAGCAGTACTTC.

The chain is built from TRBV25-1 and TRBJ2-7, with 7 bases lining up with TRBD1. The trim removed 2 bases at V and 5 bases at J, leaving 6 bases unmatched. The CDR3 sequence is 14 residues long. Germline assignment: CDR1 MGHDK and CDR2 SYGVNS. DNA for the CDR3: TGTGCCAGCAGTGAAACAGGGGCTAGGAACGAGCAGTACTTC. It translates to CASSETGARNEQYF.

The rearrangement links TRBV25-1 to TRBJ1-1; D is ambiguous. The V gene's germline CDR1 is MGHDK and CDR2 SYGVNS. There are 14 residues in the CDR3. Trimming removed 3 bases from V and 3 bases from J, with 11 bases in between. CDR3 region: CASSDSQGYTEAFF. The CDR3 DNA reads as TGTGCCAGCAGTGACTCCCAAGGGTACACTGAAGCTTTCTTT.

The V call is TRBV20-1, the J call TRBJ1-5; the D is unclear. Per the germline V gene, CDR1 is DFQATT and CDR2 is SNEGSKA (reference sequence). Trimming took 3 bases from V and 7 from J, leaving 16 bases between them. The CDR3 is made up of 14 amino acids. The CDR3 spells CSASESSGSQPQHF. The CDR3, as DNA: TGCAGTGCTAGTGAAAGTTCGGGGTCCCAGCCCCAGCATTTT.

This clonotype was recorded many times. The rearrangement uses TRBV9 and TRBJ2-2; D is uncertain. Trimming shortened V by 0 bases and J by 0 bases, and 3 bases separated the two germline ends. The CDR3 is 14 amino acids. CDR1 and CDR2 (germline): SGDLS, YYNGEE. The CDR3 nucleotides read TGTGCCAGCAGCGTAGAACCGAACACCGGGGAGCTGTTTTTT. Amino acid sequence: CASSVEPNTGELFF. Full variable domain (rest looked up from reference TRBV9 and TRBJ2-2): DSGVTQTPKHLITATGQRVTLRCSPRSGDLSVYWYQQSLDQGLQFLIQYYNGEERAKGNILERFSAQQFPDLHSELNLSSLELGDSALYFCASSVEPNTGELFFGEGSRLTVL.

The genes are TRBV7-9 and TRBJ1-3; possible D gene TRBD1, 5 bases. The CDR3 extends over 15 amino acids. The V gene lost 4 bases and the J gene lost 2 bases, with 12 bases spanning the gap. Germline lookup yields CDR1 SEHNR and CDR2 FQNEAQ (reference sequence). The CDR3 bases are TGTGCCAGCAGCTCCCAGCGGGGGACTGGAAACACCATATATTTT. This sequence encodes CASSSQRGTGNTIYF.

With regard to this clonotype: A much larger clone sits a single nucleotide away, making a read error possible. V and J are TRBV7-2 and TRBJ2-1; D perhaps matches TRBD2 (5 bases). There are 15 residues in the CDR3. V dropped 5 bases and J dropped 2 bases, with 13 bases sitting between them. CDR1 and CDR2 (germline): SGHTA, FQGNSA. The CDR3 is CASSLDSSPYNEQFF. The CDR3 DNA follows: TGTGCCAGCAGCCTCGACTCTAGCCCCTACAATGAGCAGTTCTTC.

This chain connects TRBV6-6 to TRBJ2-2, with 8 bases lining up with TRBD2. Germline CDR1 and CDR2: MNHNY and SVGAGI (reference sequence). Germline trimming cut 9 bases from V and 6 bases from J; bases unmatched to any gene: 9. This CDR3 has 14 residues. The CDR3 is CASQGLAGAGELFF. The CDR3 coding sequence is TGTGCCAGTCAGGGGCTAGCGGGCGCCGGGGAGCTGTTTTTT.

The chain couples TRBV12-3 or TRBV12-4 to TRBJ1-2; D is undetermined. The ends were cut back, 3 bases at V and 3 bases at J, with 11 bases in the middle. The CDR3 loop spans 14 amino acids. CDR3 loop: CASSLRPSDYGYTF. The CDR3 DNA is TGTGCCAGCAGTTTGCGACCCAGCGACTATGGCTACACCTTC.

This clonotype was counted a few times. The CDR3 region has the DNA TGTGCCAGCAGCTTAGTTGAGACCAGCACAGATACGCAGTATTTT. As protein: CASSLVETSTDTQYF. V usage is TRBV7-8 and J usage is TRBJ2-3; D is ambiguous. The germline CDR1 and CDR2 sequences are SGHVS and FQNEAQ. Between the trimmed V and J ends, which lost 1 base and 0 bases, there was a span of 8 bases. The CDR3 consists of 15 residues.

The rearrangement links TRBV11-2 to TRBJ2-7; no clear D. Germline CDR1 is SGHAT and CDR2 is FQNNGV. The CDR3 sequence is 13 residues long. V lost 2 bases, J lost 4 bases, and 9 bases lay in between. Here the CDR3 reads CASSLRLDYEQYF. The CDR3 DNA is TGTGCCAGCAGCTTACGGTTGGATTACGAGCAGTACTTC.

The CDR3 DNA reads as TGTGCCAGCAGCTTAATTTCTGGAAAACTGTTTTTT. This codes for CASSLISGKLFF. This rearrangement joins TRBV13 to TRBJ1-4; D unresolved. V shed 2 bases and J shed 10 bases, with 8 bases lying between them. The length of the CDR3 is 12 residues. The germline V gene has CDR1 PRHDT and CDR2 FYEKMQ (reference sequence). Using reference TRBV13 and TRBJ1-4 for the parts outside the CDR3, the full variable domain is AAGVIQSPRHLIKEKRETATLKCYPIPRHDTVYWYQQGPGQDPQFLISFYEKMQSDKGSIPDRFSAQQFSDYHSELNMSSLELGDSALYFCASSLISGKLFFGSGTQLSVL.

Only a few counts were recorded for this clonotype. CDR3 nucleotide sequence: TGTGCTAGTGACTTCATCGACAGGGACACTGAAGCTTTCTTT. Its protein product is CASDFIDRDTEAFF. This rearrangement joins TRBV12-5 to TRBJ1-1; TRBD1 agrees at 7 bases. J gave up 3 bases and V 7 bases, and 8 bases lay outside the gene matches. CDR3 size: 14 residues. Germline V CDR1 and CDR2: LGHNT, FRNRAP.